This entry lists 10 T cell receptor beta chains sequenced from one sample in a study of identical twins (dated by TCRdb to the mid-2010s). Library preparation employed 5' RACE. The instrument given in TCRdb is Illumina HiSeq 2000. In TCRdb, the public reads were trimmed at Q25 with fastp and aligned with MiXCR, with productive beta chains retained. For every CDR3 protein sequence, its rows merge into one entry that carries the most common genes and DNA. In all, the sample holds about 890,000 distinct CDR3 sequences, and roughly 12% of those were seen once. The ten top clones hold roughly 1.5% of the sample. The sample also formed part of further work on yellow fever vaccine responses in identical twins.

The sequenced sample consisted of PBMCs. Source of these receptors: a woman younger than 30 in good health.

Note on this clonotype: Because the CDR3 is missing its conserved closing phenylalanine or tryptophan, this is likely a read error. It is unclear where the CDR3 begins or ends on the DNA, so no DNA is shown, and the CDR3 is as TCRdb lists it. This rearrangement joins TRBV13 to TRBJ2-7. 10 amino acids form the CDR3, both terminal residues included. Germline CDR1 and CDR2: PRHDT and FYEKMQ (reference sequence). The CDR3 region is CASSFRRHSA.

The gene calls are TRBV5-1 and TRBJ2-1; 9 bases are a match to TRBD1. Per the germline V gene, CDR1 is SGHRS and CDR2 is YFSETQ. V trimming: 4 bases; J trimming: 4 bases; junction bases outside the gene matches: 9. This CDR3 spans 16 amino acids. The CDR3 is CASSRGSGQGYNEQFF. The CDR3 DNA follows: TGCGCCAGCAGCAGGGGCTCGGGACAGGGTTACAATGAGCAGTTCTTC.

In its sample, this clonotype was seen a few times. This chain connects TRBV6-1 to TRBJ1-6; tentative D call: TRBD1 (6 bases). CDR3 length: 14 amino acids. Germline CDR1 MNHNS, CDR2 SASEGT. V dropped 6 bases and J dropped 9 bases, with 15 bases sitting between them. CDR3 coding DNA: TGTGCCAGCAGCTCACAGGGCTTTGGTTCACCCCTCCACTTT. It encodes CASSSQGFGSPLHF.

The rearrangement uses TRBV7-2 and TRBJ2-1; the match to TRBD1 covers 12 bases. After removal of 5 bases from V and 7 bases from J, the junction contained 9 bases not matched to a gene. The CDR3 totals 16 residues. CDR1 and CDR2 from the germline V gene are SGHTA and FQGNSA. DNA of the CDR3: TGTGCCAGCAGCATAGGGACAGGGGGCGTTCTAAATGAGCAGTTCTTC. Translation: CASSIGTGGVLNEQFF.

This clonotype was detected only a few times. The chain couples TRBV12-3 or TRBV12-4 to TRBJ2-1, with 9 bases fitting TRBD2. The CDR3 consists of 15 residues. After removal of 5 bases from V and 10 bases from J, the junction contained 12 bases not matched to a gene. CDR3 DNA: TGTGCCAGCAGTCTCTTAGCGGGAGAATTTGGGGAGCAGTTCTTC. Its protein is CASSLLAGEFGEQFF.

This clonotype was counted only a few times. This rearrangement joins TRBV9 to TRBJ1-1; TRBD1 is a possible D gene (5 bases). The germline V gene encodes CDR1 SGDLS and CDR2 YYNGEE. CDR3 length: 15 amino acids. Trimming cost V 0 bases and J 2 bases, with 11 bases left between them. The CDR3 nucleotides read TGTGCCAGCAGCGTAGAGGGCAGGGTAAACACTGAAGCTTTCTTT. Translation gives CASSVEGRVNTEAFF.

The rearrangement uses TRBV27 and TRBJ2-7; D possibly matches TRBD1 or TRBD2 (5 bases each). Germline V gene sequence: CDR1 MNHEY, CDR2 SMNVEV (reference sequence). Trimming took 6 bases from V and 0 from J, leaving 18 bases between them. This CDR3 region has 16 residues. The CDR3 bases are TGTGCCAGCAGCCTACTCAGGGAGAGGGGCTCCTACGAGCAGTACGTC. Translating gives CASSLLRERGSYEQYV.

This clonotype was seen only a few times. The chain has TRBV10-3 and TRBJ2-1; D is ambiguous. With 0 bases removed from V and 15 bases from J, the gap between germline ends came to 15 bases. This CDR3 is 13 amino acids long. The germline V gene encodes CDR1 ENHRY and CDR2 SYGVKD. CDR3 loop: CAISESIIGIGFF. DNA for the CDR3: TGTGCCATCAGTGAGTCCATCATAGGGATAGGGTTCTTC.

V is TRBV24-1 and J is TRBJ2-3, with TRBD2 matching 7 bases. In germline, CDR1 is KGHDR, CDR2 SFDVKD. The V segment lost 7 bases and the J segment 3 bases; nucleotides outside the gene matches: 6. The CDR3 covers 14 residues. In nucleotides, the CDR3 is TGTGCCACCAGCCGGGGGGAGTGGACAGATACGCAGTATTTT. Translation gives CATSRGEWTDTQYF.

This clonotype was seen more than once but under ten times. The CDR3 bases are TGTGCCACCTCTCAACTAGCGGGGCCGAAAGAGACCCAGTACTTC. This translates into CATSQLAGPKETQYF. This chain connects TRBV10-3 to TRBJ2-5; TRBD2 aligns across 10 bases. J gave up 3 bases and V 10 bases, and 11 bases lay outside the gene matches. CDR3 size: 15 residues. CDR1 is ENHRY, CDR2 SYGVKD, per germline.